The 16 T cell receptor beta chains in this list originate from one sample, sequenced in a study of T cell clonotyping in hematopoietic cell transplantation. Profiled with immunoSEQ multiplex PCR; TCRdb holds only in-frame clones, not every one. The table lists roughly 27,000 clones, about 79% of them singletons. Specified time point: recipient sample about 28 days before transplant, after cytoreduction. Sequenced here: peripheral blood mononuclear cells, sampled before stem cell transplant. These receptors all stem from a woman between 55 and 75 years old with acute myeloid leukemia. Some clones in this sample may be carry-over from other donors' samples.

A few counts support this clone. This chain links TRBV19 with TRBJ1-5; 7 nucleotides line up with TRBD1. This CDR3 is 15 amino acids long. The germline CDR1 and CDR2 sequences are LNHDA and SQIVND (reference sequence). V trimming: 5 bases; J trimming: 6 bases; junction bases outside the gene matches: 10. DNA of the CDR3: TGTGCCAGTAGTCACAGGGGACCTCAGATTCAGCCCCAGCATTTT. Amino acids: CASSHRGPQIQPQHF.

The chain joins TRBV6-5 to TRBJ2-1; the D gene is possibly TRBD1 (6 bases). The CDR3 has 13 residues. Germline V CDR1 and CDR2: MNHEY, SVGAGI. V lost 4 bases and J lost 4, with 8 bases in between. Here the CDR3 DNA reads TGTGCCAGCAGTTGGGGGCTATACAATGAGCAGTTCTTC. Translating gives CASSWGLYNEQFF.

This chain uses TRBV5-1 with TRBJ2-7; 8 nucleotides align to TRBD1. Germline loops: CDR1 SGHRS, CDR2 YFSETQ. The CDR3 length is 14 residues. V lost 0 bases, J lost 3 bases, and 2 bases stayed unmatched. In nucleotides, the CDR3 is TGCGCCAGCAGCTTGGGGGGGACAGGCTACGAGCAGTACTTC. It encodes CASSLGGTGYEQYF.

This sequence joins TRBV27 and TRBJ1-5; D is unresolved. The CDR3 totals 13 residues. V dropped 9 bases and J dropped 4 bases, with 13 bases sitting between them. Germline CDR1 and CDR2: MNHEY and SMNVEV (reference sequence). CDR3 in DNA: TGTGCCAGTGGAGCATTCGGGAATCAGCCCCAGCATTTT. Protein sequence: CASGAFGNQPQHF.

The chain combines TRBV15 with TRBJ2-7, with TRBD2 matching 9 bases. The germline CDR1 and CDR2 sequences are LNHNV and YYDKDF (reference sequence). The CDR3 is 19 residues long. Losses at the gene ends were 0 bases for V and 5 bases for J; bases not matched to a gene: 17. The CDR3 sequence is CATSRDGLAGFPGSHEQYF. For the CDR3, the DNA is TGTGCCACCAGCAGAGATGGGCTAGCGGGATTCCCAGGGAGCCACGAGCAGTACTTC. Full variable domain (rest looked up from reference TRBV15 and TRBJ2-7): DAMVIQNPRYQVTQFGKPVTLSCSQTLNHNVMYWYQQKSSQAPKLLFHYYDKDFNNEADTPDNFQSRRPNTSFCFLDIRSPGLGDTAMYLCATSRDGLAGFPGSHEQYFGPGTRLTVT.

V and J are TRBV6-1 and TRBJ1-5; the D is unclear. The CDR3 covers 14 residues. The V end lost 4 bases, the J end lost 2 bases, and 9 bases lay between the germline ends. Germline lookup yields CDR1 MNHNS and CDR2 SASEGT. The CDR3 DNA follows: TGTGCCAGCAGTGGGCTATCAGGCAATCAGCCCCAGCATTTT. Its translation: CASSGLSGNQPQHF.

This sequence joins TRBV21-1 and TRBJ1-5; TRBD1 is taken as the D call from the table, unchecked against the DNA. TRBV21-1 represents a pseudogene. The length of the CDR3 is 13 residues. Here the CDR3 DNA reads TGTGCCAGTGCAGGGGATACGGGTCAGCCCCAGCATTTT. This codes for CASAGDTGQPQHF.

The sample holds one count of this clone. The chain combines TRBV29-1 with TRBJ2-7; maybe TRBD2 (6 bases). The CDR3 is made up of 12 amino acids. Germline V gene lookup returns CDR1 SQVTM and CDR2 ANQGSEA. V lost 3 bases to trimming and J lost 5 bases, with 11 bases between them. In DNA, the CDR3 is TGCAGCGTTGAGCGGGGTACCAACGAGCAGTACTTC. It codes for CSVERGTNEQYF.

The rearrangement joins TRBV2 to TRBJ2-7, with no clear D. Per germline, CDR1 SNHLY and CDR2 FYNNEI. This CDR3 comprises 13 residues. V dropped 6 bases and J dropped 2 bases, with 11 bases sitting between them. The CDR3, as DNA: TGTGCCAGCAGGGTGGCTATGACCTACGAGCAGTACTTC. Translating gives CASRVAMTYEQYF.

In this sample, this clone turned up a few times. This sequence joins TRBV7-2 and TRBJ1-2, with D unresolved. The V end was cut by 0 bases, the J end by 3 bases, with 8 bases between. From germline, CDR1 is SGHTA and CDR2 FQGNSA. This CDR3 has 14 residues. CDR3: CASSLAGFDYGYTF. The CDR3 DNA reads TGTGCCAGCAGCTTAGCGGGTTTCGACTATGGCTACACCTTC.

CDR3 in DNA: TGTGCTAGTGGTTTTACCGGGACTCGACCCGGGGAGCTGTTTTTT. This codes for CASGFTGTRPGELFF. This chain links TRBV12-5 with TRBJ2-2, with a tentative D call TRBD2 (6 bases). Germline lookup yields CDR1 LGHNT and CDR2 FRNRAP. V was cut by 3 bases and J by 6 bases, with 14 bases left in between. The CDR3 spans 15 residues.

This clone was counted a single time. The chain uses TRBV19 and TRBJ2-3, with TRBD1 as a possible D gene (5 bases). The CDR3 length is 14 residues. V gave up 5 bases and J gave up 1 base, with 10 bases separating them. Germline assignment: CDR1 LNHDA and CDR2 SQIVND (reference sequence). The CDR3 spells CASSPQGRTDTQYF. CDR3 DNA: TGTGCCAGTAGTCCCCAGGGCCGCACAGATACGCAGTATTTT.

V is TRBV7-2 and J is TRBJ1-3; perhaps TRBD1 as D (6 bases). The germline V gene encodes CDR1 SGHTA and CDR2 FQGNSA. V lost 5 bases to trimming and J lost 3 bases, with 11 bases between them. The CDR3 loop spans 14 amino acids. This CDR3 reads CASSLQGFGNTIYF. CDR3 nucleotide sequence: TGTGCCAGCAGCCTACAGGGTTTTGGAAACACCATATATTTT.

V and J are TRBV27 and TRBJ1-1, with D possibly TRBD1 on 6 matching bases. The germline V and J ends were trimmed by 4 bases and 7 bases, with 19 bases remaining between them. This CDR3 comprises 15 residues. Looked up from germline, CDR1 is MNHEY and CDR2 is SMNVEV (reference sequence). CDR3 in amino acids: CASSSHLDRSLEAFF. Here the CDR3 DNA reads TGTGCCAGCAGTTCCCATTTAGACAGGAGCCTTGAAGCTTTCTTT.

V gene TRBV6-5 combines with J gene TRBJ2-7, with a possible D match to TRBD1 (5 bases). CDR1 is MNHEY and CDR2 is SVGAGI in the germline V gene. The V end lost 4 bases, the J end lost 0 bases, and 13 bases lay between the germline ends. This CDR3 is built from 15 residues. CDR3 sequence (DNA): TGTGCCAGCAGTTTGAACGGACAAGCCTCCTACGAGCAGTACTTC. This sequence encodes CASSLNGQASYEQYF.

The chain recombines TRBV29-1 with TRBJ1-3; D gene uncertain. From germline, CDR1 is SQVTM and CDR2 ANQGSEA. V gave up 2 bases and J gave up 4 bases, with 3 bases separating them. This CDR3 has 11 residues. The CDR3: CSVERGNTIYF. CDR3 sequence (DNA): TGCAGCGTTGAACGGGGAAACACCATATATTTT.